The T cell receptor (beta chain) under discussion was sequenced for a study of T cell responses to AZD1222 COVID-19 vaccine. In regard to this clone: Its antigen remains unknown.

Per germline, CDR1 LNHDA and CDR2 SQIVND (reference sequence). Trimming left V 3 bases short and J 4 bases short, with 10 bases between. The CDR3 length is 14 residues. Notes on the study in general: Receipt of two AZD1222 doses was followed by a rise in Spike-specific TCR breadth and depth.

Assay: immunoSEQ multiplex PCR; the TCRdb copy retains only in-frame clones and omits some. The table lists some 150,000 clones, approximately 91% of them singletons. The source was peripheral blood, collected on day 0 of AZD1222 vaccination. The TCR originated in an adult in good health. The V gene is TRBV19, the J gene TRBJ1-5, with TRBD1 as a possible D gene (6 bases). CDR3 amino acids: CASSIRDNNQPQHF. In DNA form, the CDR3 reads TGTGCCAGTAGTATCAGGGACAATAATCAGCCCCAGCATTTT.